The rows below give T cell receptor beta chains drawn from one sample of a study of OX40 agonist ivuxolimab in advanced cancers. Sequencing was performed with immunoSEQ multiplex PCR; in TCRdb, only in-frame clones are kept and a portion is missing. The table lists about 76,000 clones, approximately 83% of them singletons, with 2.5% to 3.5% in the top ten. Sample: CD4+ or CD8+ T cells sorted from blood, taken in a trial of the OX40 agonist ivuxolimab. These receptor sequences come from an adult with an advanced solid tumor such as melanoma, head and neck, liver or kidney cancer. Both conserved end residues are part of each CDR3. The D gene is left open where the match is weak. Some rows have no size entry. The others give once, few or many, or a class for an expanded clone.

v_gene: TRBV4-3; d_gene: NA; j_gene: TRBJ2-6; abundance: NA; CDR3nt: TGCGCCAGCAGCCAAAGAGGGGGGGATTCTGGGGCCAACGTCCTGACTTTC; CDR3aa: CASSQRGGDSGANVLTF
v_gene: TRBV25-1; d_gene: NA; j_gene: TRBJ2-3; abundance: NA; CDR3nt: TGTGCCAGCAGTGCGGCAGATACGCAGTATTTT; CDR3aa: CASSAADTQYF
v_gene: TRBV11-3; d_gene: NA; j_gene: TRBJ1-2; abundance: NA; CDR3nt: TGTGCCAGCAGCTTAGTTGGGGAGTTTGGCTACACCTTC; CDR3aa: CASSLVGEFGYTF
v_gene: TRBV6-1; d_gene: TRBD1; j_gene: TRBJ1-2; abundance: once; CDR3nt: TGTGCCAGCAAGGACAGGGAAGGCTATAACTATGGCTACACCTTC; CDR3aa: CASKDREGYNYGYTF
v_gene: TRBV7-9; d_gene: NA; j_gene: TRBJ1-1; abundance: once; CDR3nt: TGTGCCAGCAGCTTAGAGCATGGGGGAAGGACTGAAGCTTTCTTT; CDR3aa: CASSLEHGGRTEAFF
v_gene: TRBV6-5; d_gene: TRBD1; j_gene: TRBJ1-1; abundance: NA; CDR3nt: TGTGCCAGCAGTTACTCCACAGGGGGCGGCACTGAAGCTTTCTTT; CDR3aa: CASSYSTGGGTEAFF
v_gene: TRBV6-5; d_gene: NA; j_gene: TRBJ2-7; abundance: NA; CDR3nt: TGTGCCAGCAAGGGGACGACTAGTCCATACGAGCAGTACTTC; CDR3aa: CASKGTTSPYEQYF
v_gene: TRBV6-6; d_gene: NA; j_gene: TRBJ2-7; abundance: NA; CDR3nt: TGTGCCAGCAGTTCTCGGGCTAGCAACGAGCAGTACTTC; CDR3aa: CASSSRASNEQYF
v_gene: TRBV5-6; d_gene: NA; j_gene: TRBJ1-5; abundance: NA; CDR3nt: TGTGCCAGCAGCCTGAACAGGCAGCCCCAGCATTTT; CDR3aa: CASSLNRQPQHF
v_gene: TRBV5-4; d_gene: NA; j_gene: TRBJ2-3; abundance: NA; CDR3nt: TGTGCCAGCAGCTTGCGACAGAACACAGATACGCAGTATTTT; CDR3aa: CASSLRQNTDTQYF
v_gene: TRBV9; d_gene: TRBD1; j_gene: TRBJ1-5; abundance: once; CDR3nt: TGTGCCAGCAGCCCCACAGGGGGGCATCAGCCCCAGCATTTT; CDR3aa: CASSPTGGHQPQHF
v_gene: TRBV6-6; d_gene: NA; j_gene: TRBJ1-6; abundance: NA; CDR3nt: TGTGCCAGCAGTCGGATAGTTAATTCACCCCTCCACTTT; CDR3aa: CASSRIVNSPLHF
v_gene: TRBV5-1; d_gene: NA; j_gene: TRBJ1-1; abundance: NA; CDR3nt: TGCGCCAGCAGCCCACAGGGGAACACTGAAGCTTTCTTT; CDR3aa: CASSPQGNTEAFF
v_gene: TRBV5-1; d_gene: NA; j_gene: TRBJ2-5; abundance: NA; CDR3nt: TGCGCCAGCAGCTTGGCCCTTGAGACCCAGTACTTC; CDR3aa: CASSLALETQYF
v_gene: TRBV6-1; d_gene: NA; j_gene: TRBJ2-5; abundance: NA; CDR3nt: TGTGCCAGCAGTGAATCCTGGAGCGTCCAAGAGACCCAGTACTTC; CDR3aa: CASSESWSVQETQYF